What follows are 2 T cell receptor beta chains derived from one specimen sequenced in a study of T cell responses to AZD1222 COVID-19 vaccine. Assay: immunoSEQ multiplex PCR; the TCRdb copy retains only in-frame clones and omits some. The data contain about 120,000 clones, around 87% of them seen just once; the ten biggest clones take up more than 3%. The input for sequencing was peripheral blood, taken on day 0 of AZD1222 vaccination. All receptors derive from an adult in good health.

This chain joins TRBV10-3 and TRBJ2-1; D is possibly TRBD1 (6 bases). This CDR3 contains 14 residues. CDR1 ENHRY and CDR2 SYGVKD come from the germline V gene. The germline V and J ends were trimmed by 3 bases and 8 bases, with 14 bases remaining between them. CDR3 DNA: TGTGCCATCAGTGACTTACAGGGCATTGATGAGCAGTTCTTC. It encodes CAISDLQGIDEQFF.

The V and J genes are TRBV7-3 and TRBJ2-3, with D unclear. Germline assignment: CDR1 SGHTA and CDR2 FQGTGA. The CDR3 spans 13 residues. Trimming shortened V by 6 bases and J by 1 base, and 8 bases separated the two germline ends. Here the CDR3 DNA reads TGTGCCAGCAGTGTTACCCGCACAGATACGCAGTATTTT. Protein sequence: CASSVTRTDTQYF.